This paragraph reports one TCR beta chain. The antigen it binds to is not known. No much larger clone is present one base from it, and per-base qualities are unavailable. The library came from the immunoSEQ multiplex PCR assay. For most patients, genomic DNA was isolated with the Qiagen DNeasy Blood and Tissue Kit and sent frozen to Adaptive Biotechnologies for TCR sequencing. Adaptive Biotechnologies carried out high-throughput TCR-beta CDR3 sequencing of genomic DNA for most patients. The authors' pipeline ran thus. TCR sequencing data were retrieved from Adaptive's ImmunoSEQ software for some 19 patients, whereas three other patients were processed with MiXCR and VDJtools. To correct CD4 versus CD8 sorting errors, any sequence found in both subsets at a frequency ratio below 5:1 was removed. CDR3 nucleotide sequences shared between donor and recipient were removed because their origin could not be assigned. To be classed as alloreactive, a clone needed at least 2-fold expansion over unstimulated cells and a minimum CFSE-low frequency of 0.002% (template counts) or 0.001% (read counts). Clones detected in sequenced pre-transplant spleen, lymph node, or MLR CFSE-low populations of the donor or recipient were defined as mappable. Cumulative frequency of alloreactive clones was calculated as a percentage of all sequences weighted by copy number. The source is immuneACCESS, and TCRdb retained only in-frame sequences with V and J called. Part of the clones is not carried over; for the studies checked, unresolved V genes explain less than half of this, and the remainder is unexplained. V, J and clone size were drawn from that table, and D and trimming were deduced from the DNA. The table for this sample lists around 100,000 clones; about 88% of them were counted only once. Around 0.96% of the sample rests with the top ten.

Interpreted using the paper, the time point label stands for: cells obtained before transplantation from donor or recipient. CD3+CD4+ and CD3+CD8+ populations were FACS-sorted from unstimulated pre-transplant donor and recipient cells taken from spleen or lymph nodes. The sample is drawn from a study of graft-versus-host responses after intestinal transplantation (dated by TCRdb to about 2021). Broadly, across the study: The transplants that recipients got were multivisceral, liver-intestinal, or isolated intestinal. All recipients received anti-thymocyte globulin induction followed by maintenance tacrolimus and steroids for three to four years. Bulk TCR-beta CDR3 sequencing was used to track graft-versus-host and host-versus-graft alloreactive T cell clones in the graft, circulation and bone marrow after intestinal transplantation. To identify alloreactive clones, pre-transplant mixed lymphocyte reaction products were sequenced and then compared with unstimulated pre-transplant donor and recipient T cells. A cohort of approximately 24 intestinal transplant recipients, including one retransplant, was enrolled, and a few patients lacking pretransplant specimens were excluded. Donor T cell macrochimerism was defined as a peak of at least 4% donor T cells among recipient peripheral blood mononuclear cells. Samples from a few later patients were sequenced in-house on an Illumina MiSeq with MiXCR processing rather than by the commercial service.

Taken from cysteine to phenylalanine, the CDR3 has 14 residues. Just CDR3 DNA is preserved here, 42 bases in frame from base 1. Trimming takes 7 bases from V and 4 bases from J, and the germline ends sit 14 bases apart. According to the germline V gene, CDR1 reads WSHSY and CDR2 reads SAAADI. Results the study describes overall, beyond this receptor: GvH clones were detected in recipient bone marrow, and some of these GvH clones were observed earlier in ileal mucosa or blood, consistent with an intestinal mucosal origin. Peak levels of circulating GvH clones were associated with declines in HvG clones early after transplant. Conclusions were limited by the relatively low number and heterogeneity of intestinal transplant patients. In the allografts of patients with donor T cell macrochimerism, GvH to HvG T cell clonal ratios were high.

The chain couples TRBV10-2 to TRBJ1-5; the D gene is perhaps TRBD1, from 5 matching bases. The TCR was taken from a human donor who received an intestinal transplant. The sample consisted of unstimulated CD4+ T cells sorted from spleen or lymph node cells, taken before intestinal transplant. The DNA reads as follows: TGCGCCAGCAAACAGGCAGGCCGAAATCAGCCCCAGCATTTT. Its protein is CASKQAGRNQPQHF.